The rows below give T cell receptor beta chains drawn from one sample of a study of cytomegalovirus exposure and HLA in healthy donors. Clones were sequenced by immunoSEQ multiplex PCR, and TCRdb holds only the in-frame ones, with some missing. The sample lists approximately 70,000 clones, roughly 80% occurring once. Material: PBMCs. These receptors originate from a woman between 25 and 40 years old in good health and CMV-seronegative. The CDR3 runs from the conserved cysteine through the conserved F or W. A D gene is named only where the DNA matches it firmly. Not all rows give a size; the values are once, few, many and, for expanded clones, a class.

cdr3_nt: TGTGCCAGCAGTATGGAGACCTTGAACACTGAAGCTTTCTTT
cdr3_aa: CASSMETLNTEAFF
v_call: TRBV6-5
j_call: TRBJ1-1
clone_size: -
d_call: -

cdr3_nt: TGTGCCAGCAGCTTAGATATGAGCTATGGCTACACCTTC
cdr3_aa: CASSLDMSYGYTF
v_call: TRBV11-2
j_call: TRBJ1-2
clone_size: -
d_call: -

cdr3_nt: TGTGCCAGCAGTGAAGCGGGGGGGAGGGGCTTGGCTAATGAAAAACTGTTTTTT
cdr3_aa: CASSEAGGRGLANEKLFF
v_call: TRBV6-1
j_call: TRBJ1-4
clone_size: -
d_call: -

cdr3_nt: TGTGCCAGCAGCATCACAGGGACCGCGAACACCGGGGAGCTGTTTTTT
cdr3_aa: CASSITGTANTGELFF
v_call: TRBV9
j_call: TRBJ2-2
clone_size: -
d_call: -

cdr3_nt: TGTGCCAGCAGTGTTGTATTCGAGCCCCAGCATTTT
cdr3_aa: CASSVVFEPQHF
v_call: TRBV6-1
j_call: TRBJ1-5
clone_size: -
d_call: -

cdr3_nt: TGTGCCAGCAGCCACAGGACAGGCGCAACCTACGAGCAGTACTTC
cdr3_aa: CASSHRTGATYEQYF
v_call: TRBV11-3
j_call: TRBJ2-7
clone_size: -
d_call: TRBD1

cdr3_nt: TGCGCCAGCAGCCAAGTAGGAAAACAGGGTATTGAAGCTTTCTTT
cdr3_aa: CASSQVGKQGIEAFF
v_call: TRBV4-3
j_call: TRBJ1-1
clone_size: -
d_call: -

cdr3_nt: TGCGCCAGCAGTGAGTCGGGACTAGCGGTCTCCCCCTACGAGCAGTACTTC
cdr3_aa: CASSESGLAVSPYEQYF
v_call: TRBV10-2
j_call: TRBJ2-7
clone_size: -
d_call: TRBD2

cdr3_nt: TGTGCCAGCAGCCGACTCCTTGGAGGGCAGCTCTACGAGCAGTACTTC
cdr3_aa: CASSRLLGGQLYEQYF
v_call: TRBV7-2
j_call: TRBJ2-7
clone_size: few
d_call: -

cdr3_nt: TGTGCCAGTAGTGTCCGGGGAGAAGGGTGGCAGACCCAGTACTTC
cdr3_aa: CASSVRGEGWQTQYF
v_call: TRBV19
j_call: TRBJ2-5
clone_size: -
d_call: -

cdr3_nt: TGCAGCGTTAACGGACAGGGCTTGGGAGAGACCCAGTACTTC
cdr3_aa: CSVNGQGLGETQYF
v_call: TRBV29-1
j_call: TRBJ2-5
clone_size: -
d_call: TRBD1

cdr3_nt: TGTGCCAGCACCGCGACAGGTCAGAGACCCCAGCATTTT
cdr3_aa: CASTATGQRPQHF
v_call: TRBV7-2
j_call: TRBJ1-5
clone_size: -
d_call: -

cdr3_nt: TGTGCCAGCAGCTTAACGGAGGGTGAAAAACTGTTTTTT
cdr3_aa: CASSLTEGEKLFF
v_call: TRBV7-9
j_call: TRBJ1-4
clone_size: -
d_call: -

cdr3_nt: TGCAGCGTCGGGACTTTTATGACAGATCGCGGTTATGGCTACACCTTC
cdr3_aa: CSVGTFMTDRGYGYTF
v_call: TRBV29-1
j_call: TRBJ1-2
clone_size: -
d_call: -

cdr3_nt: TGTGCCAGCAGCGTTCAGGGGGATCGCGAGCAGTACTTC
cdr3_aa: CASSVQGDREQYF
v_call: TRBV9
j_call: TRBJ2-7
clone_size: -
d_call: TRBD1

cdr3_nt: TGCAGCGTCTCACAGGGGGCCACTGAAGCTTTCTTT
cdr3_aa: CSVSQGATEAFF
v_call: TRBV29-1
j_call: TRBJ1-1
clone_size: few
d_call: TRBD1

cdr3_nt: TGTGCCAGTAGTACGACAGCGACTAACTATGGCTACACCTTC
cdr3_aa: CASSTTATNYGYTF
v_call: TRBV19
j_call: TRBJ1-2
clone_size: -
d_call: -

cdr3_nt: TGTGCCAGCAGCGCTTACAGGGGGGAGCTGTTTTTT
cdr3_aa: CASSAYRGELFF
v_call: TRBV7-2
j_call: TRBJ2-2
clone_size: once
d_call: -

cdr3_nt: TGTGCCAGCAGTTTTCATCAGGGTTACCGGGAGACCCAGTACTTC
cdr3_aa: CASSFHQGYRETQYF
v_call: TRBV28
j_call: TRBJ2-5
clone_size: -
d_call: -

cdr3_nt: TGTGCCAGCAGCGTCTACAGGGGGGGAGTCTATGGCTACACCTTC
cdr3_aa: CASSVYRGGVYGYTF
v_call: TRBV9
j_call: TRBJ1-2
clone_size: -
d_call: TRBD1

cdr3_nt: TGTGCCAGCAGAGGGCGGGGGGGTCTCACAGATACGCAGTATTTT
cdr3_aa: CASRGRGGLTDTQYF
v_call: TRBV4-2
j_call: TRBJ2-3
clone_size: -
d_call: TRBD2

cdr3_nt: TGTGCCAGTAGTATAGTACGCGGCAGTAGCAATCAGCCCCAGCATTTT
cdr3_aa: CASSIVRGSSNQPQHF
v_call: TRBV19
j_call: TRBJ1-5
clone_size: few
d_call: -

cdr3_nt: TGCGCCAGCAGCCAAGATGTCGAGTGGAGCCCTTATGGCTACACCTTC
cdr3_aa: CASSQDVEWSPYGYTF
v_call: TRBV4-3
j_call: TRBJ1-2
clone_size: -
d_call: -

cdr3_nt: TGTGCCAGCAGTTTAACCGGGGTAGGGAACTATGGCTACACCTTC
cdr3_aa: CASSLTGVGNYGYTF
v_call: TRBV27
j_call: TRBJ1-2
clone_size: -
d_call: -

cdr3_nt: TGTGCCAGCAGTGAAAACGGACTAGCCAAAAACATTCAGTACTTC
cdr3_aa: CASSENGLAKNIQYF
v_call: TRBV2
j_call: TRBJ2-4
clone_size: -
d_call: -

cdr3_nt: TGTGCCAGCAGCTCCTGGGAGGGTGGGTCAACTAATGAAAAACTGTTTTTT
cdr3_aa: CASSSWEGGSTNEKLFF
v_call: TRBV7-9
j_call: TRBJ1-4
clone_size: -
d_call: -

cdr3_nt: TGTGCCAGCAGTTTGACAGGAGCTAACTATGGCTACACCTTC
cdr3_aa: CASSLTGANYGYTF
v_call: TRBV28
j_call: TRBJ1-2
clone_size: -
d_call: -

cdr3_nt: TGTGCCAGCAGATGGGGGCGGGTCGGGGAGCTGTTTTTT
cdr3_aa: CASRWGRVGELFF
v_call: TRBV11-3
j_call: TRBJ2-2
clone_size: -
d_call: -

cdr3_nt: TGTGCCAGCGCACCCTTGGGTGGACTAGCGGACCCCGAGCAGTACTTC
cdr3_aa: CASAPLGGLADPEQYF
v_call: TRBV28
j_call: TRBJ2-7
clone_size: once
d_call: TRBD2

cdr3_nt: TGTGCCAGCAGCCAAGATCCCCTCTTCTTCACTGAAGCTTTCTTT
cdr3_aa: CASSQDPLFFTEAFF
v_call: TRBV14
j_call: TRBJ1-1
clone_size: -
d_call: -

cdr3_nt: TGCAGCGGTAAACAGGGCTCCGGGAACACCGGGGAGCTGTTTTTT
cdr3_aa: CSGKQGSGNTGELFF
v_call: TRBV29-1
j_call: TRBJ2-2
clone_size: -
d_call: -

cdr3_nt: TGTGCCAGTAGCCCTATTCCCGGTCAGGTCAATCAGCCCCAGCATTTT
cdr3_aa: CASSPIPGQVNQPQHF
v_call: TRBV19
j_call: TRBJ1-5
clone_size: -
d_call: -

cdr3_nt: TGTGCCAGCAGCTTAGGTAGAGGGACCTACGAGCAGTACTTC
cdr3_aa: CASSLGRGTYEQYF
v_call: TRBV11-2
j_call: TRBJ2-7
clone_size: -
d_call: -

cdr3_nt: TGTGCCAGCTTGGGGGCAGACGGCTACACCTTC
cdr3_aa: CASLGADGYTF
v_call: TRBV27
j_call: TRBJ1-2
clone_size: few
d_call: -

cdr3_nt: TGTGCCAGCAGCCCGGGACACCAGAACACCGGGGAGCTGTTTTTT
cdr3_aa: CASSPGHQNTGELFF
v_call: TRBV6-4
j_call: TRBJ2-2
clone_size: -
d_call: -

cdr3_nt: TGTGCCAGCAGTGTGGGACAGAATGAAAAACTGTTTTTT
cdr3_aa: CASSVGQNEKLFF
v_call: TRBV2
j_call: TRBJ1-4
clone_size: -
d_call: TRBD1

cdr3_nt: TGTGCCAGCAGCCGGGGTTGGGGTCAGCCCCAGCATTTT
cdr3_aa: CASSRGWGQPQHF
v_call: TRBV7-2
j_call: TRBJ1-5
clone_size: few
d_call: -

cdr3_nt: TGTGCCAGCGGTCCGGGACTAATAACCGGGGAGCTGTTTTTT
cdr3_aa: CASGPGLITGELFF
v_call: TRBV27
j_call: TRBJ2-2
clone_size: once
d_call: TRBD2

cdr3_nt: TGTGCCAGCAGTGGTAACAGGGGTAGCCAGCCCCAGCATTTT
cdr3_aa: CASSGNRGSQPQHF
v_call: TRBV28
j_call: TRBJ1-5
clone_size: -
d_call: TRBD1

cdr3_nt: TGTGCCAGTAGTATCAGTTGGTCTGCCTACGAGCAGTACTTC
cdr3_aa: CASSISWSAYEQYF
v_call: TRBV19
j_call: TRBJ2-7
clone_size: -
d_call: -

cdr3_nt: TGCGCCAGCAGTGGGTTGGCTAGCGGGTTGATCTATGAGCAGTTCTTC
cdr3_aa: CASSGLASGLIYEQFF
v_call: TRBV10-2
j_call: TRBJ2-1
clone_size: -
d_call: TRBD2

cdr3_nt: TGTGCCACCAGCTCAGGGCCCCCCAAGAACACTGAAGCTTTCTTT
cdr3_aa: CATSSGPPKNTEAFF
v_call: TRBV15
j_call: TRBJ1-1
clone_size: -
d_call: -

cdr3_nt: TGTGCCAGCAGCTTAGGTTACAGGGTGGGGAGTCAGCCCCAGCATTTT
cdr3_aa: CASSLGYRVGSQPQHF
v_call: TRBV11-2
j_call: TRBJ1-5
clone_size: once
d_call: -

cdr3_nt: TGTGCCAGCAGCTCGATATCCGGGACTCATAACTACAATGAGCAGTTCTTC
cdr3_aa: CASSSISGTHNYNEQFF
v_call: TRBV5-6
j_call: TRBJ2-1
clone_size: once
d_call: -

cdr3_nt: TGTGCCAGCAGCTTGGATCCAGACTCCTACGAGCAGTACTTC
cdr3_aa: CASSLDPDSYEQYF
v_call: TRBV5-6
j_call: TRBJ2-7
clone_size: -
d_call: -

cdr3_nt: TGCGCCAGCAGCCAAGATTTCGGGAGGGGACGCACTGAAGCTTTCTTT
cdr3_aa: CASSQDFGRGRTEAFF
v_call: TRBV4-1
j_call: TRBJ1-1
clone_size: -
d_call: -